This T cell receptor beta chain was retrieved from a study of T cells in Graves' hyperthyroidism and ophthalmopathy. Study in general: Peripheral blood was taken when the disease was first diagnosed, before any treatment began.

Lactation, pregnancy, other autoimmune disease or uncontrolled infection led to exclusion of patients. When hyperthyroidism was first diagnosed, the blood sample was taken, preceding any ophthalmopathy symptoms. There are 14 residues in the CDR3. Germline trimming cut 6 bases from V and 4 bases from J; bases unmatched to any gene: 11. Per the germline V gene, CDR1 is DFQATT and CDR2 is SNEGSKA (reference sequence). TCR beta CDR3 regions were amplified from RNA transcripts. When the TCR CDR3 underwent first-round RT-PCR, the HTBI primer set was used. TCRdb reprocessed the multiplex PCR reads with MiXCR, giving one entry per CDR3 protein. Of 140,000 or so distinct CDR3 sequences listed, approximately 20% are singletons. In its sample, this clonotype was seen many times.

Source material: blood. V gene TRBV20-1 combines with J gene TRBJ2-7, with TRBD2 identical over 8 bases. The source of this sequence is a woman between 45 and 60 years old with Graves' hyperthyroidism that later progressed to Graves' ophthalmopathy. CDR3 sequence: CSAPPSGSGYEQYF. The DNA for the CDR3 is TGCAGTGCCCCCCCCAGCGGGAGTGGGTACGAGCAGTACTTC.